This entry describes one T cell receptor (beta chain). The target antigen is unknown. The primer mix had 60 V beta and 13 J beta primers. The protocol was immunoSEQ multiplex PCR, while the TCRdb copy is restricted to in-frame clones and leaves out a portion. The sample carries fewer than 110,000 clones, 75% to 85% recorded once. The CDR3 extends over 16 amino acids. V was cut by 5 bases and J by 6 bases, with 20 bases left in between. The germline CDR1 and CDR2 sequences are SGHTA and FQGNSA. This entry is derived from a study of glioma-infiltrating T cells after dendritic cell vaccination. As for the study in general: At biweekly intervals, patients got three intradermal dendritic cell vaccine injections.

Whole-study results and caveats: The cohort had few patients with full blood and tumor sets.

This clonotype originated in a human donor with glioblastoma. The chain carries TRBV7-2 and TRBJ1-5, with a weak D call TRBD1 (5 bases). Material: blood, obtained before dendritic cell vaccination. The CDR3 DNA is TGTGCCAGCAGCCTAAGGGGCAGGGATAGGACTCAGCCCCAGCATTTT. Encoded protein: CASSLRGRDRTQPQHF.